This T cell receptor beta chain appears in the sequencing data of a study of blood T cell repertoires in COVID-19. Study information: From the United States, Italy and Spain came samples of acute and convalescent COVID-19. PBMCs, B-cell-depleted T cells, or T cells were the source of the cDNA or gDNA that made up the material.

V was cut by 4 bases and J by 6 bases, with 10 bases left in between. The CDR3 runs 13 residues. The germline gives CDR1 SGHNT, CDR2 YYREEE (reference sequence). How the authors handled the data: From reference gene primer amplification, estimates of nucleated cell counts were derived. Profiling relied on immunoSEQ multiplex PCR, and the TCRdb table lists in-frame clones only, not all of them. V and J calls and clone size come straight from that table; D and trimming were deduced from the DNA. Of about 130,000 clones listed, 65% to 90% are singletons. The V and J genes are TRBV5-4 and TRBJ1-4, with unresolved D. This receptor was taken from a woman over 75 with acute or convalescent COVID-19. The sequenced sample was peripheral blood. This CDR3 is CASSNGADEKLFF. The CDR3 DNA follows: TGTGCCAGCAGCAACGGAGCAGATGAAAAACTGTTTTTT.